The text below deals with one T cell receptor (beta chain). Its antigen is undetermined. This sample is part of a study of cytomegalovirus exposure and HLA in healthy donors. In the study overall: Of all 360 or so donors who were genotyped, roughly 81% belonged to the Caucasian-associated ancestry cluster.

PCR used 60 Vbeta primers and 13 Jbeta primers. The repertoire was sequenced with immunoSEQ multiplex PCR; TCRdb's copy has only in-frame clones and lacks some. In the table there are about 200,000 clones, approximately 85% of which are singletons. Germline lookup yields CDR1 LGHNA and CDR2 YNFKEQ. J was trimmed by 6 bases and V by 1 base; bases with no gene match: 12. This CDR3 region has 16 residues. Donors were ostensibly healthy at sampling, although undocumented immune exposures were probable. General observations from the study: Cytomegalovirus status was reportedly diagnosed by the classifier with high sensitivity and specificity.

Sequenced input: PBMCs. This receptor was obtained from a woman in her 50s in good health and CMV-seropositive. The chain uses TRBV4-2 and TRBJ2-7, with TRBD2 identical over 7 bases. This CDR3 is CASSQVDYSGTPEQYF. The CDR3 DNA reads as TGTGCCAGCAGCCAAGTGGACTACAGCGGGACCCCCGAGCAGTACTTC.